The T cell receptor beta chain described here comes from a study of cytomegalovirus exposure and HLA in healthy donors. General study results and limits: Later genetic work tied a missense DCLRE1C variant to beta-chain V and J trimming.

In the case of this clone: Its antigen is still unknown. A junction end diverges from the germline sequence, so it may reflect a read error.

Everyone who donated was a healthy bone marrow donor. The PCR ran on 60 Vbeta and 13 Jbeta primers. The authors' processing: The count from a later analysis was about 80 million unique TCR beta chains, some 10 million of them shared. TCRdb keeps only in-frame clones here, not all; method: immunoSEQ multiplex PCR. Clone size and V and J calls were adopted from that table, with D and trimming inferred from the DNA. The repertoire holds approximately 220,000 clones, with 65% to 85% as singletons. Sequencing was performed on PBMCs. The receptor's source is a boy younger than 10 in good health and CMV-seronegative.

The CDR3 loop is CSSSPRRGGDTGELFF. The CDR3 nucleotides are TGTTCCAGCAGCCCCCGAAGGGGGGGGGACACCGGGGAGCTGTTTTTT. The genes are TRBV7-9 and TRBJ2-2, with a tentative D call TRBD2 (7 bases). CDR1 and CDR2 from the germline V gene are SEHNR and FQNEAQ (reference sequence). This CDR3 contains 16 residues. The whole variable domain, filled in from reference TRBV7-9 and TRBJ2-2, reads DTGVSQNPRHKITKRGQNVTFRCDPISEHNRLYWYRQTLGQGPEFLTYFQNEAQLEKSRLLSDRFSAERPKGSFSTLEIQRTEQGDSAMYLCSSSPRRGGDTGELFFGEGSRLTVL.